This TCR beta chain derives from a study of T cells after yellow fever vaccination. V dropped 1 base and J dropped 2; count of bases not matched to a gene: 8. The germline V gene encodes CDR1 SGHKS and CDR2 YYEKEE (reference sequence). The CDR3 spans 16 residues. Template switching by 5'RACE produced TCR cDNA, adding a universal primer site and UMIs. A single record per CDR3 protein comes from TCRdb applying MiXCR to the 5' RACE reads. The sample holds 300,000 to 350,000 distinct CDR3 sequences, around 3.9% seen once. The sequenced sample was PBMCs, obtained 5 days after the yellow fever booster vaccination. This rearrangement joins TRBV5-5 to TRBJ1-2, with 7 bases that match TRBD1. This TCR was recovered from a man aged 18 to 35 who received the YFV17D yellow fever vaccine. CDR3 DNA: TGTGCCAGCAGCTTGCGCGAGCAGGGGGGAAACTATGGCTACACCTTC. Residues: CASSLREQGGNYGYTF.